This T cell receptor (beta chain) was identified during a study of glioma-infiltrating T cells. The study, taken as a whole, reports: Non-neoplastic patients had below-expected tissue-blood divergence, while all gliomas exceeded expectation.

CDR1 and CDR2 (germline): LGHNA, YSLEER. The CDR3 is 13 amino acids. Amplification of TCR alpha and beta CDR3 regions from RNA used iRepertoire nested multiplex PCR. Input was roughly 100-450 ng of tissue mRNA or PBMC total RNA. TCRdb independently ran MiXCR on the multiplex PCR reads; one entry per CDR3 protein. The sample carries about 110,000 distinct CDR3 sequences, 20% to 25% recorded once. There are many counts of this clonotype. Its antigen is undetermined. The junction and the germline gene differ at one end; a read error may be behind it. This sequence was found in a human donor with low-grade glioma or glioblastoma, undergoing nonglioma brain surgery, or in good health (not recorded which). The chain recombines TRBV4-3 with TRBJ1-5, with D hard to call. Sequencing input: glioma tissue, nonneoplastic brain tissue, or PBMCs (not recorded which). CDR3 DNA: TGTGCCAGCAGCCAAGATCGGAATCAGCCCCAGCATTTT. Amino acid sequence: CASSQDRNQPQHF.